Shown below are 19 T cell receptor beta chains from a single sample sequenced in a study of cytomegalovirus exposure and HLA in healthy donors. The PCR employed 60 Vbeta primers together with 13 Jbeta primers. TCRdb keeps only in-frame clones here, not all; method: immunoSEQ multiplex PCR. The sample includes over 85,000 clones, around 73% seen only once; the top ten take 3.4%. The specimen was PBMCs. The receptor source for this set is a middle-aged man in good health and CMV-seronegative.

V gene TRBV30 combines with J gene TRBJ1-1; TRBD1 matches at 7 bases. The CDR3 extends over 15 amino acids. V shed 0 bases, J shed 1 base, and the junction held 5 bases outside the gene matches. Germline CDR1 reads GTSNPN; CDR2 reads SVGIG (reference sequence). CDR3 region: CAWSVGGTANTEAFF. Here the CDR3 DNA reads TGTGCCTGGAGTGTAGGTGGGACAGCGAACACTGAAGCTTTCTTT.

This clone appeared a single time. The V call is TRBV11-3, the J call TRBJ2-5; TRBD1 might be the D (5 bases). The CDR3 has 14 residues. The germline V and J ends were trimmed by 5 bases and 2 bases, with 12 bases remaining between them. Germline-derived CDR1 and CDR2 are SGHNT and YENEEA. The CDR3 coding sequence is TGTGCCAGCAGCGCAAGGGGCAAGCAAGAGACCCAGTACTTC. This gives the protein CASSARGKQETQYF.

The rearrangement joins TRBV2 to TRBJ1-5; D is uncertain. The CDR3 has 14 amino acids. V lost 6 bases to trimming and J lost 3 bases, with 12 bases between them. Germline V gives CDR1 SNHLY, CDR2 FYNNEI. This CDR3 is CASRAFGLNQPQHF. CDR3 in DNA: TGTGCCAGCAGAGCGTTTGGACTCAATCAGCCCCAGCATTTT.

The V gene is TRBV6-5, the J gene TRBJ1-2; 9 bases line up with TRBD1. Trimming cost V 8 bases and J 7 bases; bases outside gene matches: 5. Germline CDR1 and CDR2: MNHEY and SVGAGI. This CDR3 region has 12 residues. The CDR3 spells CASGQGTLGYTF. For the CDR3, the DNA is TGTGCCAGCGGACAGGGGACCCTTGGCTACACCTTC.

V and J are TRBV9 and TRBJ2-2; 11 positions match TRBD2. The CDR3 loop spans 16 amino acids. Germline V gives CDR1 SGDLS, CDR2 YYNGEE. J gave up 6 bases and V 4 bases, and 8 bases lay outside the gene matches. CDR3 bases: TGTGCCAGCAGCCCCTGGGGTAGCGGGGGGGCCGGGGAGCTGTTTTTT. It codes for CASSPWGSGGAGELFF.

This clone has only a few counts. The V gene is TRBV9, the J gene TRBJ1-3; D perhaps matches TRBD1 (6 bases). Between the trimmed V and J ends, which lost 6 bases and 0 bases, there was a span of 10 bases. The length of the CDR3 is 14 residues. The germline CDR1 and CDR2 sequences are SGDLS and YYNGEE. CDR3 loop: CASTAGDSGNTIYF. Written as DNA, the CDR3 is TGTGCCAGCACTGCAGGGGACTCTGGAAACACCATATATTTT.

The genes are TRBV4-1 and TRBJ2-2; 9 bases are shared with TRBD2. The CDR3 extends over 16 amino acids. Per the germline V gene, CDR1 is MGHRA and CDR2 is YSYEKL. The V gene end was trimmed by 0 bases and the J gene end by 6 bases; junction bases not matched to a gene: 5. The CDR3 DNA follows: TGCGCCAGCAGCCAAGAAGGGGGACTAGCCGCCGGGGAGCTGTTTTTT. Residues: CASSQEGGLAAGELFF.

V gene TRBV28 combines with J gene TRBJ2-4, with D possibly TRBD1 on 5 matching bases. Germline CDR1 reads MDHEN; CDR2 reads SYDVKM. CDR3 length equals 15 residues. V was shortened by 5 bases and J by 6 bases, with 17 bases between the two germline ends. The CDR3 coding sequence is TGTGCCAGCAGTCAACCTTTAGGGGTAGGAAACATTCAGTACTTC. Amino acid sequence: CASSQPLGVGNIQYF.

The chain combines TRBV6-6 with TRBJ1-5; D unresolved. V shed 2 bases and J shed 7 bases, with 12 bases lying between them. From germline, CDR1 is MNHNY and CDR2 SVGAGI (reference sequence). CDR3 size: 14 residues. CDR3 sequence reads: CASSYGEVGQPQHF. The CDR3, as DNA: TGTGCCAGCAGTTACGGGGAGGTCGGGCAGCCCCAGCATTTT.

V usage is TRBV6-5 and J usage is TRBJ2-5, with D maybe TRBD1 (6 bases). The J call is in doubt because the DNA end fits TRBJ2-7 better. Germline V gene sequence: CDR1 MNHEY, CDR2 SVGAGI. The CDR3 loop spans 15 amino acids. The CDR3 region has the DNA TGTGCCAGCAGTTCCTCAGGGGTGGGGAACTACGAGCAGTACTTC. This gives the protein CASSSSGVGNYEQYF.

CDR3 coding DNA: TGTGCCTGGAGTCAGGGGGCGCAGGGAGAGACCCAGTACTTC. It codes for CAWSQGAQGETQYF. The chain couples TRBV30 to TRBJ2-5; 8 bases match TRBD1. Germline-derived CDR1 and CDR2 are GTSNPN and SVGIG (reference sequence). The V and J ends lost 2 bases and 4 bases, in that order; junction bases with no gene match: 6. CDR3 size: 14 residues.

This chain links TRBV5-1 with TRBJ2-3, with 11 bases identical to TRBD2. J lost 0 bases, V lost 3 bases, and 6 bases had no gene match. CDR1 and CDR2 (germline): SGHRS, YFSETQ. The CDR3 is made up of 17 amino acids. This CDR3 is CASSWGGLAASTDTQYF. CDR3 coding DNA: TGCGCCAGCAGCTGGGGGGGACTAGCGGCTAGCACAGATACGCAGTATTTT. The full variable domain, with the rest looked up from reference TRBV5-1 and TRBJ2-3, is KAGVTQTPRYLIKTRGQQVTLSCSPISGHRSVSWYQQTPGQGLQFLFEYFSETQRNKGNFPGRFSGRQFSNSRSEMNVSTLELGDSALYLCASSWGGLAASTDTQYFGPGTRLTVL.

The chain links TRBV9 to TRBJ1-6; perhaps TRBD1 as D (5 bases). With 4 bases removed from V and 6 bases from J, the gap between germline ends came to 11 bases. The germline CDR1 and CDR2 sequences are SGDLS and YYNGEE. This CDR3 comprises 14 residues. CDR3 DNA sequence: TGTGCCAGCAGCCGCAGGGAAAGTAATTCACCCCTCCACTTT. It encodes CASSRRESNSPLHF.

J is TRBJ2-3 and V is TRBV7-2, with a weak D call TRBD1 (7 bases). Trimming cost V 5 bases and J 1 base, with 16 bases left between them. The CDR3 covers 16 residues. Germline values: CDR1 SGHTA, CDR2 FQGNSA. DNA for the CDR3: TGTGCCAGCAGCCCCGGGTCCAGGGGGGGCACAGATACGCAGTATTTT. Translating gives CASSPGSRGGTDTQYF.

This chain connects TRBV28 to TRBJ2-7, with 7 nucleotides matching TRBD2. V trimming: 7 bases; J trimming: 2 bases; junction bases outside the gene matches: 11. CDR3 length: 15 residues. CDR1 MDHEN and CDR2 SYDVKM come from the germline V gene. The CDR3 sequence: CASTTTWGGTYEQYF. CDR3 DNA sequence: TGTGCCAGCACAACGACATGGGGAGGGACCTACGAGCAGTACTTC.

This chain joins TRBV5-1 and TRBJ2-7, with a possible D match to TRBD1 (6 bases). Trimming stripped 3 bases from V and 3 bases from J, with 13 bases between. The germline V gene has CDR1 SGHRS and CDR2 YFSETQ. The CDR3 sequence is 14 residues long. The chain's CDR3 is CASSSGQMNYEQYF. The CDR3, as DNA: TGCGCCAGCAGCTCTGGACAGATGAACTACGAGCAGTACTTC.

V usage is TRBV5-1 and J usage is TRBJ2-3; 8 nucleotides match TRBD1. V gave up 5 bases and J gave up 3 bases; unmatched junction bases: 2. This CDR3 region has 13 residues. Germline CDR1 reads SGHRS; CDR2 reads YFSETQ. CDR3 coding DNA: TGCGCCAGCAGGGACAGGGAGACAGATACGCAGTATTTT. Protein sequence: CASRDRETDTQYF.

This clone was recorded a few times. The chain links TRBV2 to TRBJ1-6; 8 bases line up with TRBD1. This CDR3 spans 16 amino acids. Germline trimming cut 3 bases from V and 7 bases from J; bases unmatched to any gene: 8. Germline V gene sequence: CDR1 SNHLY, CDR2 FYNNEI. CDR3 nucleotide sequence: TGTGCCAGCAGTGATCGGGAGACAGGGGACAATTCACCCCTCCACTTT. Amino acids: CASSDRETGDNSPLHF.

This chain connects TRBV2 to TRBJ2-5, with 11 bases matching TRBD1. V was clipped by 5 bases and J by 5 bases; unmatched bases: 7. Germline V gene sequence: CDR1 SNHLY, CDR2 FYNNEI. The CDR3 consists of 15 residues. DNA of the CDR3: TGTGCCAGCAGTCCGGGACAGGGGGTTTTTGAGACCCAGTACTTC. Protein: CASSPGQGVFETQYF.